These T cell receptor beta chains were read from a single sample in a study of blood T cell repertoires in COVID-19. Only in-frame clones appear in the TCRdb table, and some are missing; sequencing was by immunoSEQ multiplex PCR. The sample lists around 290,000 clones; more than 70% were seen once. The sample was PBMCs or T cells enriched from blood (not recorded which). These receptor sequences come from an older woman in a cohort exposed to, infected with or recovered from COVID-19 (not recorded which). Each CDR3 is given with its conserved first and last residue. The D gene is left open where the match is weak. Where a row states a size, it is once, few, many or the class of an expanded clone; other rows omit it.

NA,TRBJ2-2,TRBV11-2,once,CASSARGQDYARTGELFF,TGTGCCAGCAGCGCGCGCGGCCAGGACTATGCGAGGACCGGGGAGCTGTTTTTT
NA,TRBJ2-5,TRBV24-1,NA,CATSVGQVAGTQYF,TGTGCCACCAGTGTGGGACAGGTAGCGGGGACCCAGTACTTC
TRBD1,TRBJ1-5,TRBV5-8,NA,CASSPGQGSNQPQHF,TGTGCCAGCAGCCCGGGACAGGGGAGCAATCAGCCCCAGCATTTT
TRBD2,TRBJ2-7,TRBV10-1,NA,CASSDVSGTKGAYEQYF,TGCGCCAGCAGTGATGTTAGCGGGACAAAAGGGGCCTACGAGCAGTACTTC
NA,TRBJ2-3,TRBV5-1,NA,CASSTLVADTQYF,TGCGCCAGCAGCACTTTGGTGGCAGATACGCAGTATTTT
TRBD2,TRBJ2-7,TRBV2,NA,CASSEEAGDYEQYF,TGTGCCAGCAGTGAAGAGGCGGGAGACTACGAGCAGTACTTC
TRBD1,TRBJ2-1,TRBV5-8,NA,CASKIRGRSYNEQFF,TGTGCCAGTAAAATTAGGGGGCGATCCTACAATGAGCAGTTCTTC
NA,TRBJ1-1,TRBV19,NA,CASSTRTENTEAFF,TGTGCCAGTAGTACCCGGACAGAGAACACTGAAGCTTTCTTT
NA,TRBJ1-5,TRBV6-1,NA,CASSEAYRQPQHF,TGTGCCAGCAGTGAAGCGTATCGTCAGCCCCAGCATTTT
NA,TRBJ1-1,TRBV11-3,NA,CASSPAGRGTEAFF,TGTGCCAGCAGCCCCGCTGGGCGGGGGACTGAAGCTTTCTTT
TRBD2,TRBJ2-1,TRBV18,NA,CASSASGTRLYNEQFF,TGTGCCAGCTCAGCCTCCGGGACTAGGCTCTACAATGAGCAGTTCTTC
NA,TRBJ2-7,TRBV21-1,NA,CASSKGFGYSGLAGYEQYF,TGTGCCAGCAGCAAAGGATTTGGGTATTCGGGACTAGCGGGCTACGAGCAGTACTTC
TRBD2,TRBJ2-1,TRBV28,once,CASSFASGSLFGEQFF,TGTGCCAGCAGTTTCGCTAGCGGGAGTTTATTCGGTGAGCAGTTCTTC
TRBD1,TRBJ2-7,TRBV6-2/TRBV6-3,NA,CASSSPRTGGGYEQYF,TGTGCCAGCAGTTCCCCTCGGACAGGGGGAGGCTACGAGCAGTACTTC
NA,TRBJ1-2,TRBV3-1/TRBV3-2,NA,CASSQQGQGYGYTF,TGTGCCAGCAGCCAGCAAGGGCAGGGGTATGGCTACACCTTC
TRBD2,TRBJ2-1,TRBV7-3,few,CASSLYAGGLADTRIQFF,TGTGCCAGCAGCTTATATGCGGGGGGACTAGCGGATACGAGGATCCAGTTCTTC
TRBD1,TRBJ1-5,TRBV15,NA,CATSRGRRDRGNQPQHF,TGTGCCACCAGCAGAGGAAGGCGGGACAGGGGCAATCAGCCCCAGCATTTT
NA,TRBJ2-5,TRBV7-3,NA,CASSLGGQETQYF,TGTGCCAGCAGCTTGGGCGGGCAAGAGACCCAGTACTTC
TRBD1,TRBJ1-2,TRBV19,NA,CASRDRMNYGYTF,TGTGCCAGTAGGGACAGGATGAACTATGGCTACACCTTC
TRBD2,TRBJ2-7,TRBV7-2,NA,CASSSSGKSSYEQYF,TGTGCCAGCAGCTCTAGCGGGAAGAGCTCCTACGAGCAGTACTTC
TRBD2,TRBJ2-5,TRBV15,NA,CATSSLAGGEETQYF,TGTGCCACCAGCAGCCTAGCGGGAGGCGAAGAGACCCAGTACTTC
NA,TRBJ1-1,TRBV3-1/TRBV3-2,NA,CASSRVGGTEAFF,TGTGCCAGCAGCCGGGTCGGGGGCACTGAAGCTTTCTTT
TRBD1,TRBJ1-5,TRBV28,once,CASSPRDRGHQPQHF,TGTGCCAGCAGTCCCCGGGACAGGGGCCACCAGCCCCAGCATTTT
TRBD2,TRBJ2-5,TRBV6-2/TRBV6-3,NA,CASSHTSVQETQYF,TGTGCCAGCAGTCATACTAGCGTCCAAGAGACCCAGTACTTC
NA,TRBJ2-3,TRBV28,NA,CASSAPMRDTQYF,TGTGCCAGCAGTGCGCCAATGAGAGATACGCAGTATTTT
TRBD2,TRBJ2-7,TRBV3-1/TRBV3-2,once,CASSLGLAGNSYEQYF,TGTGCCAGCAGCCTGGGACTAGCGGGGAATTCCTACGAGCAGTACTTC
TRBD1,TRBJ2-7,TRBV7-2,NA,CASSLAGTEYEQYF,TGTGCCAGCAGCTTAGCAGGGACAGAGTACGAGCAGTACTTC
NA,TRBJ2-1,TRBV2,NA,CASSLLAASYNEQFF,TGTGCCAGCAGTTTACTAGCCGCCTCCTACAATGAGCAGTTCTTC
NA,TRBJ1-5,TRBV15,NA,CATSREGAGNQPQHF,TGTGCCACCAGCAGAGAAGGGGCAGGGAATCAGCCCCAGCATTTT
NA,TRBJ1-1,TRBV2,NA,CASSSTGIGTEAFF,TGTGCCAGCAGTAGTACAGGGATCGGCACTGAAGCTTTCTTT
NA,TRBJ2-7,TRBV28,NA,CASTRDTSYEQYF,TGTGCCAGCACCCGGGACACTTCCTACGAGCAGTACTTC
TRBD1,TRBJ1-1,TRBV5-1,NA,CASSLVGGKNTEAFF,TGCGCCAGCAGCTTGGTAGGGGGCAAGAACACTGAAGCTTTCTTT
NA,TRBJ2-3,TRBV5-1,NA,CASSGGQTRTDTQYF,TGCGCCAGCAGCGGAGGACAGACTCGCACAGATACGCAGTATTTT
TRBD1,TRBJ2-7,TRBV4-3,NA,CASSQGPGQAVTYEQYF,TGCGCCAGCAGCCAAGGTCCGGGACAGGCGGTTACCTACGAGCAGTACTTC
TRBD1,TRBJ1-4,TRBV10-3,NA,CAIRGQGSNEKLFF,TGTGCCATCAGGGGACAGGGGTCTAATGAAAAACTGTTTTTT
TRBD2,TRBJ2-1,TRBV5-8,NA,CASSLGTSGYSYNEQFF,TGTGCCAGCAGCTTGGGGACTAGCGGTTACTCCTACAATGAGCAGTTCTTC
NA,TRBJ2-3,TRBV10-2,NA,CASSEWAPGITDTQYF,TGCGCCAGCAGTGAGTGGGCCCCAGGGATCACAGATACGCAGTATTTT
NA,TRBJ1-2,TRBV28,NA,CASRYPTRVRNYGYTF,TGTGCCAGCAGGTACCCAACGAGGGTTAGGAACTATGGCTACACCTTC
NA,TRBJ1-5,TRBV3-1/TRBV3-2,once,CASGRAASNQPQHF,TGTGCCAGCGGTCGAGCGGCGAGCAATCAGCCCCAGCATTTT
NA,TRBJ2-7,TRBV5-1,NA,CASSLEPIHARGSSYEQYF,TGCGCCAGCAGCTTGGAACCTATACACGCGCGGGGAAGCTCCTACGAGCAGTACTTC
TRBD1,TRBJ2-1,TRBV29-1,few,CSVETRQGYEQFF,TGCAGCGTTGAGACCAGACAGGGCTATGAGCAGTTCTTC
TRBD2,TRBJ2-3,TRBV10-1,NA,CASSRASGRSTDTQYF,TGCGCCAGCAGTCGGGCTAGCGGGCGTAGCACAGATACGCAGTATTTT